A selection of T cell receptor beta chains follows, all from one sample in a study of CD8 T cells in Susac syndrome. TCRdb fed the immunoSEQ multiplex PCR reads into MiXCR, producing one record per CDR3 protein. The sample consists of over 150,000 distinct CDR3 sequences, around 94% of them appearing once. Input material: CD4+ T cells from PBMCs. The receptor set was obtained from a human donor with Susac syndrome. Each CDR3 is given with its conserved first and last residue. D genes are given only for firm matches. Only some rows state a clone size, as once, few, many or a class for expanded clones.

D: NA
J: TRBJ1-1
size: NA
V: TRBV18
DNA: TGTGCCAGCTCACCAGAGGCAGGACAGAACACTGAAGCTTTCTTT
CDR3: CASSPEAGQNTEAFF

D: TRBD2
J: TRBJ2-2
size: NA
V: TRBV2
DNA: TGTGCCAGCAGACGGACTAGCCTGAACACCGGGGAGCTGTTTTTT
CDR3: CASRRTSLNTGELFF

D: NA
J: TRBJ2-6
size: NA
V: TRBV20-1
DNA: TGCAGTGCTCCGGCCTCTGGGGCCAACGTCCTGACTTTC
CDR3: CSAPASGANVLTF

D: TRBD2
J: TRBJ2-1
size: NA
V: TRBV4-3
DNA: TGCGCCAGCAGCCGGCTAGCGGGAGGTGCCTACAATGAGCAGTTCTTC
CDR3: CASSRLAGGAYNEQFF

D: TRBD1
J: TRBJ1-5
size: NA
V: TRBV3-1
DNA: TGTGCCAGCAGCCTTGGACAGGCGGGTCAGCCCCAGCATTTT
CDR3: CASSLGQAGQPQHF

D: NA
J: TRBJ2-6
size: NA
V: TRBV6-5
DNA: TGTGCCAGCAGTTACCGCCGAGGGCCCACCTCGGGGGCCAACGTCCTGACTTTC
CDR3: CASSYRRGPTSGANVLTF

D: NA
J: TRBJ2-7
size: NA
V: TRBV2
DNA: TGTGCCAGCGGGGCCCTCTCCTACGAGCAGTACTTC
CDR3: CASGALSYEQYF

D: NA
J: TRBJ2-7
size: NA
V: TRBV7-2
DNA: TGTGCCAGCAGCTTAGCAGGGGACGAGCAGTACTTC
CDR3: CASSLAGDEQYF

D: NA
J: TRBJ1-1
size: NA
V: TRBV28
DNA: TGTGCCAGCAGCCCTGACAGGCCGGCGGGAGCTTTCTTT
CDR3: CASSPDRPAGAFF

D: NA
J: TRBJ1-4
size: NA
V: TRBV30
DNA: TGTGCCTCAACGACAGATACTAATGAAAAACTGTTTTTT
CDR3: CASTTDTNEKLFF

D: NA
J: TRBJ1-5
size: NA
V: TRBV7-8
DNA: TGTGCCAGCAGCGTCGACAGCTACAATCAGCCCCAGCATTTT
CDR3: CASSVDSYNQPQHF

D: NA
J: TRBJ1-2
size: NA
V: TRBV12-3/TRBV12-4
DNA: TGTGCCAGTTTTGGGGGGGCAGGGGGCTACACCTTC
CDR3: CASFGGAGGYTF

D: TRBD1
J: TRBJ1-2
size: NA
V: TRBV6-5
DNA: TGTGCCAGCAGTTACCTCGACAGGGAAGGTGGCTACACCTTC
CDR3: CASSYLDREGGYTF

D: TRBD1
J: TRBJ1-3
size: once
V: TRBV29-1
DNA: TGCGGAGGGACAGCCTCTGGAAACACCATATATTTT
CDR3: CGGTASGNTIYF

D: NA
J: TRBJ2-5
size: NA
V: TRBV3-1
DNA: TGTGCCAGCAGCCAAGTCTTGGGGGCCGGAGAGACCCAGTACTTC
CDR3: CASSQVLGAGETQYF

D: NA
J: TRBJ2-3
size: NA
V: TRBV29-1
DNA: TGCAGCGTTGTTCTAGCGCCAGGTACAGATACGCAGTATTTT
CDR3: CSVVLAPGTDTQYF

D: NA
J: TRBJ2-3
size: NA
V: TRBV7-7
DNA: TGTGCCAGCAGCTCAGCCGGGGAAGATACGCAGTATTTT
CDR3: CASSSAGEDTQYF

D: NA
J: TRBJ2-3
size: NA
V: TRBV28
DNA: TGTGCCAGCAGTTTATTTAGCAGGGCAGATACGCAGTATTTT
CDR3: CASSLFSRADTQYF

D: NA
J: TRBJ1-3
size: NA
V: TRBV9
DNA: TGTGCCAGCAACCTAATGGGTTCTGGAAACACCATATATTTT
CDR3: CASNLMGSGNTIYF

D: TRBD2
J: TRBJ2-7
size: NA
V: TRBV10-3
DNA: TGTGCCATCAGCGAAACTAGCGGCCACGAGCAGTACTTC
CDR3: CAISETSGHEQYF

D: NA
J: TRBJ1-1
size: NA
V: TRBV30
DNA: TGTGCCTGGAGCTTATCACAGGGAGACACTGAAGCTTTCTTT
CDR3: CAWSLSQGDTEAFF

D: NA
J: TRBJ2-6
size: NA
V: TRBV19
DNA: TGTGCCAGTAGTGGGTACTCTGGGGCCAACGTCCTGACTTTC
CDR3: CASSGYSGANVLTF

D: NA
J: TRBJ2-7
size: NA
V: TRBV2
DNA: TGTGCCAGCAGTGGGAGGAGGGGGCTAAATGAGCAGTACTTC
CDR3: CASSGRRGLNEQYF

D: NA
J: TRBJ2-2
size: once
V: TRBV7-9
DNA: TGTGCCAGCAGCTTATCCGAGACCGGGGAGCTGTTTTTT
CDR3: CASSLSETGELFF

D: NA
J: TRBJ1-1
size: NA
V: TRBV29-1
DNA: TGCAGCGACAGCCCCGGGTGGGACACTGAAGCTTTCTTT
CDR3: CSDSPGWDTEAFF

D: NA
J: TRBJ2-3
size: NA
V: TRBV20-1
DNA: TGCAGTGCTTATCAGGGCGGGGGCACAGATACGCAGTATTTT
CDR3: CSAYQGGGTDTQYF

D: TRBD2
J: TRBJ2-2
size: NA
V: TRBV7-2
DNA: TGTGCCAGCAGCTTGGGCGGGAGGGACACCGGGGAGCTGTTTTTT
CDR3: CASSLGGRDTGELFF

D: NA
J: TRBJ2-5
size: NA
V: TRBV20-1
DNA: TGCAGTGCCCTACGGGACACCGGAGAGACCCAGTACTTC
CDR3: CSALRDTGETQYF

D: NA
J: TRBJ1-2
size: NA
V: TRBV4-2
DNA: TGTGCCAGCAGCCAAGAAGGGGGGGCTACCTATGGCTACACCTTC
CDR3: CASSQEGGATYGYTF

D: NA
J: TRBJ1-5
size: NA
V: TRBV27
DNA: TGTGCCAGCGGACTCTCGAGGAGCAATCAGCCCCAGCATTTT
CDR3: CASGLSRSNQPQHF

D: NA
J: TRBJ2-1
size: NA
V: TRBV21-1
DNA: TGTGCCAGCAGCAACGCCCCGGGTTCCTTCAATGAGCAGTTCTTC
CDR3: CASSNAPGSFNEQFF

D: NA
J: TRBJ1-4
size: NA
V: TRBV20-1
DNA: TGCAGTGCTAGAGTTTTTGAAAAACTGTTTTTT
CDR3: CSARVFEKLFF

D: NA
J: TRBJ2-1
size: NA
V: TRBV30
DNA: TGTGCCTGGAGGGCGGGCCGGTCCTACAATGAGCAGTTCTTC
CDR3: CAWRAGRSYNEQFF

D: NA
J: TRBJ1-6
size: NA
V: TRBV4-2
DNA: TGTGCCAGCAGCCAAGTGGGTCAGGGCTATTCACCCCTCCACTTT
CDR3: CASSQVGQGYSPLHF

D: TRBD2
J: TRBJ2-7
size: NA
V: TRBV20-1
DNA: TGCAGTGCTATTACGGGAGGAAGTTACGAGCAGTACTTC
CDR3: CSAITGGSYEQYF

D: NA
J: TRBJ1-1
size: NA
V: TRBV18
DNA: TGTGCCAGCTCACCTGGGGGACAATGGAACACTGAAGCTTTCTTT
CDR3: CASSPGGQWNTEAFF

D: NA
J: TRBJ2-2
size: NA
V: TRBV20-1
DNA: TGCAGTGCTAGAGCGAGCGGGGAGCTGTTTTTT
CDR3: CSARASGELFF

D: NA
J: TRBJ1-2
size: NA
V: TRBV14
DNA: TGTGCCAGCAGCCCTAACTTCAGGGACGTCTGGGTGCTAAACTATGGCTACACCTTC
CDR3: CASSPNFRDVWVLNYGYTF

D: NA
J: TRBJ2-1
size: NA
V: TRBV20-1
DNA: TGCAGTCTCTCTCTCGGGGGCGGGAATGAGCAGTTCTTC
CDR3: CSLSLGGGNEQFF

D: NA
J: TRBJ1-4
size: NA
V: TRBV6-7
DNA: TGTGCCAGCAGGAATAATGAAAAACTGTTTTTT
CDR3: CASRNNEKLFF

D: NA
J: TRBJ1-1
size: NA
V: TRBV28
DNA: TGTGCCAGCAGTTTTTGGGGGGCTGAAGCTTTCTTT
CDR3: CASSFWGAEAFF

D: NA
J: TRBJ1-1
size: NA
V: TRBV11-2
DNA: TGTGCCAGCAGCTTAGCGGGGCCAGCGAACACTGAAGCTTTCTTT
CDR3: CASSLAGPANTEAFF

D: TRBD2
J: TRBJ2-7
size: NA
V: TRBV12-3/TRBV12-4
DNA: TGTGCCAGCACCCTCGGACTAGCGGGAAACAACGAGCAGTACTTC
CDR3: CASTLGLAGNNEQYF

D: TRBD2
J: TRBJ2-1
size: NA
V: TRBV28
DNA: TGTGCCAGCAGGCCGGGACTAGCGGCCTACAATGAGCAGTTCTTC
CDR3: CASRPGLAAYNEQFF

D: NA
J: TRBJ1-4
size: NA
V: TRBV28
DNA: TGTGCCAGCAGTTATGACGGGAATGAAAAACTGTTTTTT
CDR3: CASSYDGNEKLFF

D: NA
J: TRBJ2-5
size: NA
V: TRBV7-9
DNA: TGTGCCAGCAGCTTAGCGGGGGTCGGGTCGGAGACCCAGTACTTC
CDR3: CASSLAGVGSETQYF

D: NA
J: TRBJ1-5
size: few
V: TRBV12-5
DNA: TGTGCTAGTAAAGGAAGCAATCAGCCCCAGCATTTT
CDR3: CASKGSNQPQHF

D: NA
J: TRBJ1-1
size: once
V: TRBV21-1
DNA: TGTGCCAGCAGCAAAGGTCTACGTCACGGCAGCATGAACACTGAAGCTTTCTTT
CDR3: CASSKGLRHGSMNTEAFF

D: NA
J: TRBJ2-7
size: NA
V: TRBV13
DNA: TGTGCCAGCAGCTTAAGGTCGGCGGGGAGCTACGAGCAGTACTTC
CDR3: CASSLRSAGSYEQYF

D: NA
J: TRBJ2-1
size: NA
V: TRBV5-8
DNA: TGTGCCAGCAGCACACGTGGTATCACAGGGACCAACAATGAGCAGTTCTTC
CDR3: CASSTRGITGTNNEQFF

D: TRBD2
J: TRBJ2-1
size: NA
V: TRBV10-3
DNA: TGTGCCATCAGTGGGGGACTACTGAATTTCAACAATGAGCAGTTCTTC
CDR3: CAISGGLLNFNNEQFF

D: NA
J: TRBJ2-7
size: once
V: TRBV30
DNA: TGTGCCTGGAGTGGCAGGAGGGGAAGGTACGAGCAGTACTTC
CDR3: CAWSGRRGRYEQYF

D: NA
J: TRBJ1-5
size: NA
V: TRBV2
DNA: TGTGCCAGCCGGGGTAAGTCCCGGGTTCCGAATAGCAATCAGCCCCAGCATTTT
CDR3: CASRGKSRVPNSNQPQHF

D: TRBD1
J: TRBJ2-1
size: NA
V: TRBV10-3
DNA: TGTGCCATCAGCGCTCAGGGGGTCGAGCAGTTCTTC
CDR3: CAISAQGVEQFF

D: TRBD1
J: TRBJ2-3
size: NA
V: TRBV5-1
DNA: TGCGCCAGCAGCTTCGTACCGGGACAGGGTTCGAACACAGATACGCAGTATTTT
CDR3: CASSFVPGQGSNTDTQYF

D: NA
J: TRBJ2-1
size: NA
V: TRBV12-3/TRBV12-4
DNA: TGTGCCAGCAGGGCTTTAGCTAACAATGAGCAGTTCTTC
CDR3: CASRALANNEQFF

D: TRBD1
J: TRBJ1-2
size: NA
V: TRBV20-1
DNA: TGCAGTGCTAGAGGAGACAGGGCCCTAGATCCCTATGGCTACACCTTC
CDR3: CSARGDRALDPYGYTF